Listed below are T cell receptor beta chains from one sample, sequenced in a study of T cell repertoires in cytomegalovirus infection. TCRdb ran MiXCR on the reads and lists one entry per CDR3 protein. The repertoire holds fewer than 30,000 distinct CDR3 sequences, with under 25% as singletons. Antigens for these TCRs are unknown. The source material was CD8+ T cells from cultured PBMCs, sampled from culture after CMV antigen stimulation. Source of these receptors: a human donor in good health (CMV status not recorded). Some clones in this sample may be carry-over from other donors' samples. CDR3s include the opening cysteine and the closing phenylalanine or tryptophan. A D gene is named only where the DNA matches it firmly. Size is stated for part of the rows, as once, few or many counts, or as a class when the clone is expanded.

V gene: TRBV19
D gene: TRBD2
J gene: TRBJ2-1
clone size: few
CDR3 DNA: TGTGCCAGCAGGACTAGCGGGGGGTCTTACAATGAGCAGTTCTTC
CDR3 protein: CASRTSGGSYNEQFF

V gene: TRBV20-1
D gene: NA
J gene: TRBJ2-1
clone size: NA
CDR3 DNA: TGCAGTGGTGGGGGCGTGAACTCCTACAATGAGCAGTTCTTC
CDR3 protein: CSGGGVNSYNEQFF

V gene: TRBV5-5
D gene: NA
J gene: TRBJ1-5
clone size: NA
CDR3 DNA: TGTGCCAGCAGCCCCGGACTGAGCAATCAGCCCCAGCATTTT
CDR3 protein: CASSPGLSNQPQHF

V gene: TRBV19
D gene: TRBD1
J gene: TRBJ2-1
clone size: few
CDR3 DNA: TGTGCCAGTAGTTCCCCCCGGGACAGGGAGTCCAATGAGCAGTTCTTC
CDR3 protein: CASSSPRDRESNEQFF

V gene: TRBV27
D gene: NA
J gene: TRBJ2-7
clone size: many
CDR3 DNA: TGTGCCAGCAGTTTATACCGCACTACGTCCTACGAGCAGTACTTC
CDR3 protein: CASSLYRTTSYEQYF

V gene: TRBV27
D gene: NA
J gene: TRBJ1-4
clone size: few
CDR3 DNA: TGTGCCAGTGGAGGGTTTATATCTGAAAAACTGTTTTTT
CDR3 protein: CASGGFISEKLFF

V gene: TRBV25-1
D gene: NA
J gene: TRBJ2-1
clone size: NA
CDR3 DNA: TGTGCCAGCAGTGAATGGGGGGTTTCCTACAATGAGCAGTTCTTC
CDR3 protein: CASSEWGVSYNEQFF

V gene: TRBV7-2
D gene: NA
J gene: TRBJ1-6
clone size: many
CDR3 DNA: TGTGCCAGCAGCGTGACGGGCCGACACTCCCCCCTCCACTTT
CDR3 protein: CASSVTGRHSPLHF

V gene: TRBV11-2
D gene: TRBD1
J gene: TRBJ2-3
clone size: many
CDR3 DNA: TGTGCCAGCAGCTTATTGCCCGGGACAGGGGTGACAGATACGCAGTATTTT
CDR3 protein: CASSLLPGTGVTDTQYF

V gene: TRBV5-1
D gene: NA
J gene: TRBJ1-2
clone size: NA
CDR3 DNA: TGCGCCAGCAGCTTGTCGTCAGGCCAAGCTAACTATGGCTACACCTTC
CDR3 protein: CASSLSSGQANYGYTF

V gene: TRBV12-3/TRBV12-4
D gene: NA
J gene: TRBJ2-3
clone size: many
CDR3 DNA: TGTGCCAGCAGTTCCGCCCTGGATACGCAGTATTTT
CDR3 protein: CASSSALDTQYF

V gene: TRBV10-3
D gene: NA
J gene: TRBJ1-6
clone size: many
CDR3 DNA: TGTGCCATCAGTGCCCTTTCGGGGACCGAAAAATCACCCCTCCACTTT
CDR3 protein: CAISALSGTEKSPLHF

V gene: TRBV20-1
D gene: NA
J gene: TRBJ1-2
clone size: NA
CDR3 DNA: TGCAGTGCTAGAGATGCGCAGGGAAGTACCTATGGCTACACCTTC
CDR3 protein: CSARDAQGSTYGYTF

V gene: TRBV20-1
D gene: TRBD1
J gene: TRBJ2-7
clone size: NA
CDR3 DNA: TGCAGTGCTAAAGGCAGGGGGTTTTCCTACGAGCAGTACTTC
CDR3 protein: CSAKGRGFSYEQYF

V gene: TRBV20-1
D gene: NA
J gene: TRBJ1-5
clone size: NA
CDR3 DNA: TGCAGTGCTAGAGATCGAGACGTTAATCAGCCCCAGCATTTT
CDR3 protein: CSARDRDVNQPQHF

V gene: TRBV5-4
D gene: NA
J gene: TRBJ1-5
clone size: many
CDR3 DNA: TGTGCCAGCAGCTTTGACGGGGGGGGTCAGCCCCAGCATTTT
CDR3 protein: CASSFDGGGQPQHF

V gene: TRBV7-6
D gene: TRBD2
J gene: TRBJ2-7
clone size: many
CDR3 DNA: TGTGCCAGCAGCTCCATCCCCCTAGCGGGTCTCCACGAGCAGTACTTC
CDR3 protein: CASSSIPLAGLHEQYF

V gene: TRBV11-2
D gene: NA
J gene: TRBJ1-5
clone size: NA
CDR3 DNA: TGTGCCAGCAGCTTAAGTGGGATTTTGCAGCCCCAGCATTTT
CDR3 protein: CASSLSGILQPQHF

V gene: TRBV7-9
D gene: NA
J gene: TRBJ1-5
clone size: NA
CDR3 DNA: TGTGCCAGCAGCTTAGCGGGGACTGATCAGCCCCAGCATTTT
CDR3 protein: CASSLAGTDQPQHF

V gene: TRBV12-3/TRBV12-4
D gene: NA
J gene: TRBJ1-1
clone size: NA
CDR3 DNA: TGTGCCAGCAGGCTACGGGGCCTGGGGACTGAAGCTTTCTTT
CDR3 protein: CASRLRGLGTEAFF

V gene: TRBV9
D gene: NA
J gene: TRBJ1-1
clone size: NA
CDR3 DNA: TGTGCCAGCAGCGTAGTTCGGACAGCGAACACTGAAGCTTTCTTT
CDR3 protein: CASSVVRTANTEAFF

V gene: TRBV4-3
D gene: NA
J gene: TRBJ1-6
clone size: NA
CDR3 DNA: TGCGCCAGCAGCCAAGTTTGGGTGAGAGGGGGCTCCTATAATTCACCCCTCCACTTT
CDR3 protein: CASSQVWVRGGSYNSPLHF